The 30 T cell receptor beta chains listed next were all sequenced from one sample in a study of blood T cell repertoires in COVID-19. TCRdb's table, derived via immunoSEQ multiplex PCR, lists solely in-frame clones and lacks some. The sample lists over 90,000 clones; roughly 76% were seen once. Sequencing was done on a sample of peripheral blood. The receptor set was obtained from a man older than 75 with COVID-19, enrolled during active disease.

This clone came up a few times. This rearrangement joins TRBV6-2 or TRBV6-3 to TRBJ1-5; D may be TRBD1 (6 bases). CDR3 size: 15 residues. Germline V CDR1 and CDR2: MNHEY, SVGEGT. Trimming pared 4 bases from V and 3 bases from J, leaving 13 bases between. CDR3 in amino acids: CASSSRTVFNQPQHF. DNA of the CDR3: TGTGCCAGCAGTTCCCGGACAGTTTTCAATCAGCCCCAGCATTTT.

This sequence joins TRBV5-5 and TRBJ2-5; no clear D gene. The V and J ends lost 3 bases and 5 bases respectively, with 11 bases between them. The CDR3 totals 13 residues. Germline V gene data show CDR1 as SGHKS and CDR2 as YYEKEE (reference sequence). The CDR3 sequence is CASSWNSRETQYF. The CDR3 DNA reads TGTGCCAGCAGCTGGAATAGCCGGGAGACCCAGTACTTC.

The V and J genes are TRBV19 and TRBJ1-6; D uncertain. The germline V gene encodes CDR1 LNHDA and CDR2 SQIVND (reference sequence). The CDR3 sequence is 17 residues long. V lost 5 bases to trimming and J lost 2 bases, with 16 bases between them. DNA of the CDR3: TGTGCCAGTAGTGTTGCTAGCGGGAGTGCCTATAATTCACCCCTCCACTTT. This translates into CASSVASGSAYNSPLHF.

This chain joins TRBV10-3 and TRBJ2-2; 7 bases match TRBD2. Germline V lookup: CDR1 ENHRY, CDR2 SYGVKD. V lost 7 bases, J lost 6 bases, and 5 bases stayed unmatched. This CDR3 spans 13 amino acids. As DNA, the CDR3 is TGTGCCATCACTGGGGGAGGGGCCGGGGAGCTGTTTTTT. Its translation is CAITGGGAGELFF.

This clone has just one count. The chain joins TRBV18 to TRBJ1-5, with TRBD1 identical over 9 bases. CDR3 length: 16 residues. CDR1 and CDR2 (germline): KGHSH, LQKENI. V was clipped by 2 bases and J by 6 bases; unmatched bases: 8. In nucleotides, the CDR3 is TGTGCCAGCTCACCAAATACACAGGGGGCGGGTCAGCCCCAGCATTTT. Protein sequence: CASSPNTQGAGQPQHF. The whole variable domain, remainder taken from reference TRBV18 and TRBJ1-5, is NAGVMQNPRHLVRRRGQEARLRCSPMKGHSHVYWYRQLPEEGLKFMVYLQKENIIDESGMPKERFSAEFPKEGPSILRIQQVVRGDSAAYFCASSPNTQGAGQPQHFGDGTRLSIL.

The genes are TRBV3-1 (or the pseudogene TRBV3-2) and TRBJ2-7, with TRBD1 matching over 10 bases. Germline CDR1 reads LGHDT; CDR2 reads YNNKEL (reference sequence). Germline trimming cut 3 bases from V and 5 bases from J; bases unmatched to any gene: 7. This CDR3 contains 15 residues. CDR3 DNA sequence: TGTGCCAGCAGCCATAGGGACAGGGGTAGGAACGAGCAGTACTTC. Residues: CASSHRDRGRNEQYF.

This rearrangement joins TRBV30 to TRBJ2-5; TRBD1 might be the D (5 bases). This CDR3 spans 12 amino acids. The germline V and J ends were trimmed by 0 bases and 5 bases, with 7 bases remaining between them. Germline V gene data show CDR1 as GTSNPN and CDR2 as SVGIG (reference sequence). CDR3 sequence (DNA): TGTGCCTGGAGTGTAAGGGGCGAGACCCAGTACTTC. Protein: CAWSVRGETQYF.

V gene TRBV10-3 combines with J gene TRBJ1-4; TRBD1 matches at 7 bases. The CDR3 consists of 13 residues. Per the germline V gene, CDR1 is ENHRY and CDR2 is SYGVKD. After removal of 6 bases from V and 4 bases from J, the junction contained 2 bases not matched to a gene. CDR3: CAIRGQVNEKLFF. DNA for the CDR3: TGTGCCATCAGAGGACAGGTTAATGAAAAACTGTTTTTT.

The V call is TRBV30, the J call TRBJ2-7; 7 nucleotides line up with TRBD2. The length of the CDR3 is 14 residues. Germline trimming cut 3 bases from V and 0 bases from J; bases unmatched to any gene: 5. Looked up from germline, CDR1 is GTSNPN and CDR2 is SVGIG (reference sequence). The CDR3 reads CAWRVLAGSYEQYF. The DNA for the CDR3 is TGTGCCTGGAGAGTCTTAGCGGGCTCCTACGAGCAGTACTTC. The full variable domain, rest sourced from reference TRBV30 and TRBJ2-7, is SQTIHQWPATLVQPVGSPLSLECTVEGTSNPNLYWYRQAAGRGLQLLFYSVGIGQISSEVPQNLSASRPQDRQFILSSKKLLLSDSGFYLCAWRVLAGSYEQYFGPGTRLTVT.

V is TRBV7-9 and J is TRBJ1-4; 10 positions match TRBD1. Germline CDR1 SEHNR, CDR2 FQNEAQ (reference sequence). After removal of 7 bases from V and 7 bases from J, the junction contained 9 bases not matched to a gene. The CDR3 spans 15 residues. CDR3 nucleotides: TGTGCCAGCAACCCCTCCGGGACAGGGGCTGAAAAACTGTTTTTT. It translates to CASNPSGTGAEKLFF.

This chain connects TRBV2 to TRBJ2-2, with 7 nucleotides matching TRBD1. In germline, CDR1 is SNHLY, CDR2 FYNNEI. CDR3 length: 12 amino acids. V was pared by 7 bases and J by 7 bases, with 3 bases of the junction left unmatched. The CDR3 DNA is TGTGCCAGCACTAGGGACAGCGGGGAGCTGTTTTTT. It is translated as CASTRDSGELFF.

The chain uses TRBV27 and TRBJ1-2; 7 bases agree with TRBD1. Germline V gives CDR1 MNHEY, CDR2 SMNVEV (reference sequence). J gave up 4 bases and V 0 bases, and 5 bases lay outside the gene matches. The CDR3 runs to 15 residues. The CDR3 bases are TGTGCCAGCAGTTTATCGGAGGGGACAGTCTATGGCTACACCTTC. Translating it yields CASSLSEGTVYGYTF.

This sequence joins TRBV5-1 and TRBJ2-5, with unresolved D. Germline CDR1 and CDR2: SGHRS and YFSETQ. V was trimmed by 1 base and J by 2 bases, leaving 6 bases between them. The CDR3 sequence is 13 residues long. Here the CDR3 reads CASSLPVQETQYF. DNA for the CDR3: TGCGCCAGCAGCTTGCCGGTACAAGAGACCCAGTACTTC.

This sequence joins TRBV18 and TRBJ2-7; 12 bases fit TRBD2. J lost 6 bases, V lost 2 bases, and 5 bases had no gene match. The germline CDR1 and CDR2 sequences are KGHSH and LQKENI. The CDR3 sequence is 15 residues long. The CDR3 region is CASSPRTSGTAEQYF. The CDR3 DNA is TGTGCCAGCTCACCAAGGACTAGCGGGACGGCCGAGCAGTACTTC.

This clone has more than one count but fewer than ten. The chain couples TRBV18 to TRBJ1-2, with a possible D match to TRBD1 (5 bases). V lost 8 bases to trimming and J lost 2 bases, with 12 bases between them. This CDR3 region has 13 residues. Germline V gene data show CDR1 as KGHSH and CDR2 as LQKENI. CDR3 in amino acids: CASTAGPNYGYTF. The CDR3, as DNA: TGTGCCAGCACAGCGGGACCGAACTATGGCTACACCTTC.

The rearrangement uses TRBV14 and TRBJ1-1, with a weak D call TRBD1 (5 bases). Germline assignment: CDR1 SGHDN and CDR2 FVKESK. The CDR3 consists of 13 residues. With 3 bases removed from V and 5 bases from J, the gap between germline ends came to 10 bases. In DNA, the CDR3 is TGTGCCAGCAGCCAGCAGTGGACAACTGAAGCTTTCTTT. This codes for CASSQQWTTEAFF.

The chain couples TRBV4-2 to TRBJ2-7; tentatively, D is TRBD1 (5 bases). The length of the CDR3 is 15 residues. Per germline, CDR1 LGHNA and CDR2 YNFKEQ. V was shortened by 3 bases and J by 1 base, with 13 bases between the two germline ends. As DNA, the CDR3 is TGTGCCAGCAGCCACGTTCAGGGATCATCCTACGAGCAGTACTTC. The encoded protein is CASSHVQGSSYEQYF.

The chain uses TRBV7-9 and TRBJ2-5; possible D gene TRBD1, 5 bases. There are 14 residues in the CDR3. Trimming shortened V by 4 bases and J by 1 base, and 10 bases separated the two germline ends. The germline CDR1 and CDR2 sequences are SEHNR and FQNEAQ (reference sequence). In nucleotides, the CDR3 is TGTGCCAGCAGCTCGGGCGACAGCCAAGAGACCCAGTACTTC. Its translation: CASSSGDSQETQYF.

This rearrangement joins TRBV6-1 to TRBJ1-4; maybe TRBD1 (5 bases). Germline-derived CDR1 and CDR2 are MNHNS and SASEGT. The V gene lost 0 bases and the J gene lost 8 bases, with 16 bases spanning the gap. The length of the CDR3 is 16 residues. This CDR3 reads CASSEAVGGSKEKLFF. CDR3 coding DNA: TGTGCCAGCAGTGAAGCGGTTGGGGGGTCGAAAGAAAAACTGTTTTTT.

The V gene is TRBV5-4, the J gene TRBJ1-1; TRBD1 matches at 9 bases. The germline CDR1 and CDR2 sequences are SGHNT and YYREEE (reference sequence). The length of the CDR3 is 14 residues. The V segment lost 3 bases and the J segment 8 bases; nucleotides outside the gene matches: 8. The CDR3 bases are TGTGCCAGCAGCTGGGGGGGACAGGGAAGAGAAGCTTTCTTT. This sequence encodes CASSWGGQGREAFF.

The rearrangement joins TRBV9 to TRBJ2-1, with D possibly being TRBD2 (6 bases). The CDR3 contains 16 residues. Germline assignment: CDR1 SGDLS and CDR2 YYNGEE. V was cut by 2 bases and J by 9 bases, with 21 bases left in between. CDR3 loop: CASSVDSRGRRGEQFF. The CDR3, as DNA: TGTGCCAGCAGCGTTGATTCCCGGGGGAGACGAGGTGAGCAGTTCTTC.

The genes are TRBV27 and TRBJ2-7, with D perhaps matching TRBD2 (5 bases). CDR3 size: 11 residues. Germline CDR1 reads MNHEY; CDR2 reads SMNVEV (reference sequence). The V and J ends lost 9 bases and 4 bases respectively, with 10 bases between them. The CDR3 loop reads CASAGLYEQYF. CDR3 nucleotides: TGTGCCAGTGCTGGACTTTACGAGCAGTACTTC.

V gene TRBV15 combines with J gene TRBJ2-7; D possibly corresponds to TRBD1 (7 bases). V was pared by 0 bases and J by 7 bases, with 13 bases between. Germline loops: CDR1 LNHNV, CDR2 YYDKDF (reference sequence). This CDR3 contains 14 residues. The CDR3 region has the DNA TGTGCCACCAGCAGAGATGAGACAGGGAGGGAGCAGTACTTC. This encodes CATSRDETGREQYF.

The rearrangement uses TRBV5-6 and TRBJ2-3; TRBD2 agrees at 8 bases. Germline-derived CDR1 and CDR2 are SGHDT and YYEEEE. The CDR3 contains 15 residues. V lost 4 bases to trimming and J lost 2 bases; unmatched junction nucleotides: 6. The CDR3 reads CASSALAGSTDTQYF. The CDR3 region has the DNA TGTGCCAGCAGCGCCCTAGCGGGTTCCACAGATACGCAGTATTTT.

The genes are TRBV18 and TRBJ1-5; 8 nucleotides agree with TRBD1. CDR1 is KGHSH, CDR2 LQKENI, per germline. The V gene end was trimmed by 3 bases and the J gene end by 2 bases; junction bases not matched to a gene: 6. This CDR3 comprises 16 residues. CDR3 nucleotide sequence: TGTGCCAGCTCACCTACTTCGGACAGGGGCAATCAGCCCCAGCATTTT. As protein: CASSPTSDRGNQPQHF.

The CDR3 DNA sequence: TGTGCCAGCTCACCGACAGGAGGAGAGCAGCCCCAGCATTTT. It is translated as CASSPTGGEQPQHF. The chain recombines TRBV18 with TRBJ1-5; TRBD1 is a possible D gene (6 bases). Germline values: CDR1 KGHSH, CDR2 LQKENI. With 3 bases removed from V and 7 bases from J, the gap between germline ends came to 13 bases. This CDR3 comprises 14 residues.

V and J are TRBV11-1 and TRBJ2-7; the D gene is possibly TRBD1 (6 bases). Germline V lookup: CDR1 SGHAT, CDR2 FQDESV (reference sequence). The CDR3 extends over 14 amino acids. With 3 bases removed from V and 2 bases from J, the gap between germline ends came to 11 bases. CDR3 loop: CASSFREGAYEQYF. The CDR3 DNA follows: TGTGCCAGCAGCTTTCGTGAGGGGGCCTACGAGCAGTACTTC.

The rearrangement uses TRBV9 and TRBJ2-7; TRBD2 aligns across 8 bases. V lost 4 bases, J lost 7 bases, and 13 bases stayed unmatched. Per germline, CDR1 SGDLS and CDR2 YYNGEE. The length of the CDR3 is 15 residues. CDR3 in DNA: TGTGCCAGCAGCCCAACGGGACTAGGACGGGGTGAGCAGTACTTC. Protein sequence: CASSPTGLGRGEQYF.

The chain has TRBV6-6 and TRBJ1-2, with D uncertain. The germline V gene encodes CDR1 MNHNY and CDR2 SVGAGI (reference sequence). V lost 4 bases, J lost 11 bases, and 11 bases lay in between. This CDR3 region has 11 residues. CDR3 sequence (DNA): TGTGCCAGCAGTTCTACACGGAGGTACACCTTC. Amino acids: CASSSTRRYTF.

V is TRBV9 and J is TRBJ1-4, with D uncertain. The germline CDR1 and CDR2 sequences are SGDLS and YYNGEE. V was cut by 2 bases and J by 7 bases, with 18 bases left in between. The CDR3 length is 16 residues. The CDR3 bases are TGTGCCAGCAGCGTCGGCGGGAGCCCAAGGATTGAAAAACTGTTTTTT. Translating it yields CASSVGGSPRIEKLFF.